One sample yielded the 20 T cell receptor beta chains listed below, sequenced in a study of blood T cell repertoires in COVID-19. Using immunoSEQ multiplex PCR, the repertoire was profiled, and TCRdb retains in-frame clones only, with some absent. The profile covers about 120,000 clones, with approximately 80% appearing a single time and about 4% taken by the ten largest. Material: peripheral blood. The receptors derive from a woman older than 75 with acute or convalescent COVID-19.

J is TRBJ1-1 and V is TRBV6-2 or TRBV6-3; D not resolved. CDR1 is MNHEY, CDR2 SVGEGT, per germline. CDR3 length equals 12 residues. V was shortened by 6 bases and J by 4 bases, with 9 bases between the two germline ends. CDR3 protein: CASSEKPTEAFF. The CDR3 nucleotides are TGTGCCAGCAGCGAAAAGCCCACTGAAGCTTTCTTT.

For the CDR3, the DNA is TGCGCCAGCAGCTTGGCAAGCGGGGGGGAATGGTACGAGCAGTACTTC. As protein: CASSLASGGEWYEQYF. V usage is TRBV5-1 and J usage is TRBJ2-7; 10 bases agree with TRBD2. Germline values: CDR1 SGHRS, CDR2 YFSETQ. V dropped 0 bases and J dropped 4; count of bases not matched to a gene: 7. There are 16 residues in the CDR3.

The chain combines TRBV19 with TRBJ1-5, with 7 nucleotides matching TRBD1. The CDR3 is 16 amino acids. The junction had 9 bases not matched to a gene; V was cut back by 5 bases and J by 2 bases. Germline lookup yields CDR1 LNHDA and CDR2 SQIVND (reference sequence). The CDR3 nucleotides are TGTGCCAGTAGTCTAAGGTCCCAGGGGGGCAATCAGCCCCAGCATTTT. Translation gives CASSLRSQGGNQPQHF. Full variable domain (missing parts from reference TRBV19 and TRBJ1-5): DGGITQSPKYLFRKEGQNVTLSCEQNLNHDAMYWYRQDPGQGLRLIYYSQIVNDFQKGDIAEGYSVSREKKESFPLTVTSAQKNPTAFYLCASSLRSQGGNQPQHFGDGTRLSIL.

This clone was observed a few times. For the CDR3, the DNA is TGTGCCAGCGGAAGGGACAGGGGGTACACCGGGGAGCTGTTTTTT. Protein product: CASGRDRGYTGELFF. The chain couples TRBV2 to TRBJ2-2, with 11 bases lining up with TRBD1. The CDR3 totals 15 residues. V was pared by 8 bases and J by 3 bases, with 5 bases of the junction left unmatched. Germline assignment: CDR1 SNHLY and CDR2 FYNNEI. Full variable domain (missing parts from reference TRBV2 and TRBJ2-2): EPEVTQTPSHQVTQMGQEVILRCVPISNHLYFYWYRQILGQKVEFLVSFYNNEISEKSEIFDDQFSVERPDGSNFTLKIRSTKLEDSAMYFCASGRDRGYTGELFFGEGSRLTVL.

V usage is TRBV2 and J usage is TRBJ2-7; D is possibly TRBD1 (6 bases). The CDR3 is 14 residues long. V lost 4 bases and J 2 bases, leaving 12 bases between the germline ends. Germline CDR1 SNHLY, CDR2 FYNNEI. CDR3 sequence: CASSVFRGTYEQYF. The CDR3, as DNA: TGTGCCAGCAGTGTGTTCAGGGGAACCTACGAGCAGTACTTC.

The chain combines TRBV19 with TRBJ2-2; 7 bases match TRBD1. This CDR3 has 13 residues. Germline CDR1 is LNHDA and CDR2 is SQIVND (reference sequence). Trimming at V came to 10 bases and at J to 4 bases, leaving 6 bases not matched to a gene. In DNA form, the CDR3 reads TGTGCCACCCGACAGGGCGGCACCGGGGAGCTGTTTTTT. The encoded protein is CATRQGGTGELFF.

This clone was seen once. The chain uses TRBV11-2 and TRBJ1-2, with 7 positions matching TRBD1. In germline, CDR1 is SGHAT, CDR2 FQNNGV. The CDR3 is made up of 16 amino acids. The V gene end was trimmed by 3 bases and the J gene end by 4 bases; junction bases not matched to a gene: 11. CDR3 nucleotides: TGTGCCAGCAGCTTGGCGGGACAGACTACGGGCTATGGCTACACCTTC. Its protein is CASSLAGQTTGYGYTF.

The chain carries TRBV7-8 and TRBJ2-2; D is uncertain. CDR1 SGHVS and CDR2 FQNEAQ come from the germline V gene. Trimming removed 2 bases at V and 1 base at J, with 8 bases between. The CDR3 is 15 residues long. CDR3 sequence (DNA): TGTGCCAGCAGCTTACGTGGCGGGAACACCGGGGAGCTGTTTTTT. Protein sequence: CASSLRGGNTGELFF.

The chain employs TRBV28 and TRBJ2-7; a possible D gene is TRBD1 (6 bases). Trimming cost V 2 bases and J 3 bases, with 8 bases left between them. Germline CDR1 is MDHEN and CDR2 is SYDVKM. The CDR3 runs to 13 residues. The CDR3 DNA sequence: TGTGCCAGCAGTTTACAGGGGATCTACGAGCAGTACTTC. It encodes CASSLQGIYEQYF. Full variable domain (remainder filled in from reference TRBV28 and TRBJ2-7): DVKVTQSSRYLVKRTGEKVFLECVQDMDHENMFWYRQDPGLGLRLIYFSYDVKMKEKGDIPEGYSVSREKKERFSLILESASTNQTSMYLCASSLQGIYEQYFGPGTRLTVT.

This sequence joins TRBV3-1 (or the pseudogene TRBV3-2) and TRBJ2-2; possibly TRBD2 for D (5 bases). CDR1 is LGHDT and CDR2 is YNNKEL in the germline V gene (reference sequence). The CDR3 length is 15 residues. V lost 6 bases and J lost 5, with 16 bases in between. In DNA, the CDR3 is TGTGCCAGCAGAGGCCTTGGAAAGCGGACCGGGGAGCTGTTTTTT. Translating it yields CASRGLGKRTGELFF.

This clone was seen once. The rearrangement uses TRBV4-3 and TRBJ1-1; no firm D call. Trimming removed 0 bases from V and 8 bases from J, with 16 bases in between. Germline V lookup: CDR1 LGHNA, CDR2 YSLEER. The CDR3 is 15 amino acids. The CDR3 nucleotides are TGCGCCAGCAGCCAAGATCGGTCAAACCAAGCCGAAGCTTTCTTT. This codes for CASSQDRSNQAEAFF.

This chain connects TRBV24-1 to TRBJ2-2; D uncertain. V lost 3 bases to trimming and J lost 3 bases, with 7 bases between them. Germline lookup yields CDR1 KGHDR and CDR2 SFDVKD. There are 14 residues in the CDR3. In DNA form, the CDR3 reads TGTGCCACCAGTGATCCCCGGGACACCGGGGAGCTGTTTTTT. Amino acids: CATSDPRDTGELFF.

This clone came up once. V and J are TRBV27 and TRBJ2-1; 8 nucleotides align to TRBD2. V shed 8 bases, J shed 1 base, and the junction held 4 bases outside the gene matches. CDR1 is MNHEY, CDR2 SMNVEV, per germline (reference sequence). The CDR3 totals 14 residues. CDR3 coding DNA: TGTGCCAGCTCCAAGCGGGAGTCCTACAATGAGCAGTTCTTC. It yields the protein CASSKRESYNEQFF.

This clone was detected ten times or more. This chain connects TRBV7-7 to TRBJ2-2, with D perhaps matching TRBD1 (5 bases). The V gene's germline CDR1 is SSHAT and CDR2 FNYEAQ (reference sequence). This CDR3 is 14 amino acids long. The V and J ends lost 6 bases and 6 bases respectively, with 14 bases between them. The CDR3 is CASSLSQGSGELFF. DNA of the CDR3: TGTGCCAGCAGTTTAAGCCAGGGATCCGGGGAGCTGTTTTTT.

The chain combines TRBV4-1 with TRBJ2-2; D gene uncertain. There are 15 residues in the CDR3. V gave up 0 bases and J gave up 0 bases, with 5 bases separating them. CDR1 and CDR2 from the germline V gene are MGHRA and YSYEKL. The CDR3 loop reads CASSQDRTNTGELFF. As DNA, the CDR3 is TGCGCCAGCAGCCAAGATCGTACGAACACCGGGGAGCTGTTTTTT.

The rearrangement uses TRBV11-2 and TRBJ2-7; 8 bases map to TRBD1. This CDR3 region has 12 residues. From germline, CDR1 is SGHAT and CDR2 FQNNGV. V lost 5 bases to trimming and J lost 7 bases; unmatched junction nucleotides: 4. The CDR3 region is CASSQGAGEQYF. The DNA for the CDR3 is TGTGCCAGCAGCCAGGGGGCTGGGGAGCAGTACTTC.

The V gene is TRBV3-1 (or the pseudogene TRBV3-2), the J gene TRBJ2-7; weak D call: TRBD2 (7 bases). CDR3 length: 17 amino acids. The V gene lost 3 bases and the J gene lost 3 bases, with 21 bases spanning the gap. CDR1 is LGHDT, CDR2 YNNKEL, per germline (reference sequence). The CDR3 is CASSHLAYGGPLYEQYF. DNA of the CDR3: TGTGCCAGCAGCCACCTTGCCTACGGGGGGCCACTCTACGAGCAGTACTTC.

This sequence joins TRBV6-5 and TRBJ1-1; no clear D. The germline V gene encodes CDR1 MNHEY and CDR2 SVGAGI. The V gene lost 8 bases and the J gene lost 3 bases, with 13 bases spanning the gap. CDR3 length: 13 amino acids. The CDR3 DNA reads TGTGCCAGCTGTATGCTGGGAGACACTGAAGCTTTCTTT. It encodes CASCMLGDTEAFF.

V usage is TRBV5-4 and J usage is TRBJ1-2, with TRBD1 as a possible D gene (6 bases). CDR1 and CDR2 from the germline V gene are SGHNT and YYREEE (reference sequence). The V gene lost 0 bases and the J gene lost 2 bases, with 14 bases spanning the gap. The CDR3 has 16 amino acids. The CDR3: CASSLGTGFGNYGYTF. DNA for the CDR3: TGTGCCAGCAGCTTGGGCACAGGGTTCGGGAACTATGGCTACACCTTC. Full variable domain (missing parts from reference TRBV5-4 and TRBJ1-2): ETGVTQSPTHLIKTRGQQVTLRCSSQSGHNTVSWYQQALGQGPQFIFQYYREEENGRGNFPPRFSGLQFPNYSSELNVNALELDDSALYLCASSLGTGFGNYGYTFGSGTRLTVV.

The CDR3 spells CASSYGPVNQPQHF. The CDR3 nucleotides are TGTGCCAGCAGTTACGGGCCAGTTAATCAGCCCCAGCATTTT. V and J are TRBV6-6 and TRBJ1-5; no clear D gene. The germline gives CDR1 MNHNY, CDR2 SVGAGI (reference sequence). CDR3 length: 14 residues. With 2 bases removed from V and 4 bases from J, the gap between germline ends came to 9 bases.